These 5 T cell receptor beta chains came from one sample sequenced in a study of T cells in Graves' hyperthyroidism and ophthalmopathy. What was amplified from RNA transcripts were TCR beta CDR3 regions. An initial round of RT-PCR targeting the TCR CDR3 relied on the HTBI primer set. A single record per CDR3 protein comes from TCRdb applying MiXCR to the multiplex PCR reads. Of more than 500,000 distinct CDR3 sequences listed, roughly a sixth are singletons. The sample consisted of blood. The source of these receptors is a woman aged 25-40 years with Graves' ophthalmopathy.

About this clonotype: A much larger clone differs by one base, so this may be a read error. This sequence joins TRBV2 and TRBJ2-7; the D gene could be TRBD1 or TRBD2 (5 bases each). Germline values: CDR1 SNHLY, CDR2 FYNNEI. This CDR3 contains 13 residues. The DNA for the CDR3 is TGTGCCACCGGGACGGGGAGCTCCCACGAGCAGTACTTC. This translates into CATGTGSSHEQYF.

Only a few counts were recorded for this clonotype. The rearrangement links TRBV7-2 to TRBJ2-7; D is unclear. CDR1 is SGHTA, CDR2 FQGNSA, per germline. V was trimmed by 2 bases and J by 3 bases, leaving 11 bases between them. This CDR3 is built from 14 residues. CDR3 in amino acids: CASSLWSTDYEQYF. The CDR3 nucleotides read TGTGCCAGCAGCTTATGGTCGACTGACTACGAGCAGTACTTC. Full variable domain (rest looked up from reference TRBV7-2 and TRBJ2-7): GAGVSQSPSNKVTEKGKDVELRCDPISGHTALYWYRQSLGQGLEFLIYFQGNSAPDKSGLPSDRFSAERTGGSVSTLTIQRTQQEDSAVYLCASSLWSTDYEQYFGPGTRLTVT.

This chain connects TRBV7-2 to TRBJ2-1, with 8 bases aligning to TRBD1. CDR1 is SGHTA, CDR2 FQGNSA, per germline. This CDR3 is 14 amino acids long. Trimming cost V 2 bases and J 6 bases; bases outside gene matches: 3. This CDR3 is CASSLRDRSNEQFF. The CDR3 nucleotides are TGTGCCAGCAGCTTACGGGACAGGTCCAATGAGCAGTTCTTC.

This clonotype was seen a handful of times. The chain joins TRBV6-2 or TRBV6-3 to TRBJ1-6; a possible D gene is TRBD1 (6 bases). This CDR3 spans 15 amino acids. V lost 6 bases and J lost 10, with 19 bases in between. CDR1 and CDR2 (germline): MNHEY, SVGEGT. CDR3 loop: CASSHLQGRNSPLHF. As DNA, the CDR3 is TGTGCCAGCAGCCACCTACAGGGAAGAAACTCACCCCTCCACTTT.

This rearrangement joins TRBV28 to TRBJ2-1; D unclear. Deletions cut 6 bases from V and 6 bases from J, with 9 bases between. The CDR3 has 12 residues. Germline CDR1 and CDR2: MDHEN and SYDVKM. The CDR3 coding sequence is TGTGCCAGCAGGATGGGAAGCAATGAGCAGTTCTTC. This translates into CASRMGSNEQFF.